Below, 25 T cell receptor beta chains from the same sample are listed, as sequenced in a study of cytomegalovirus exposure and HLA in healthy donors. The PCR employed 60 Vbeta primers together with 13 Jbeta primers. Here immunoSEQ multiplex PCR was the method, and the copy in TCRdb shows in-frame clones only, minus some. Of 170,000 or so clones listed, 80% are singletons. Sample: PBMCs. The receptor source for this set is a man aged 30 to 45 in good health and CMV-seropositive.

In the case of this clone: The identical CDR3 is also encoded by other nucleotide sequences in the sample. This chain uses TRBV9 with TRBJ1-1; D possibly corresponds to TRBD1 (5 bases). V lost 0 bases, J lost 5 bases, and 8 bases lay in between. The CDR3 sequence is 13 residues long. Looked up from germline, CDR1 is SGDLS and CDR2 is YYNGEE. The DNA for the CDR3 is TGTGCCAGCAGCGTAGCCCGGGGGACTGAAGCTTTCTTT. The encoded protein is CASSVARGTEAFF.

The chain employs TRBV6-5 and TRBJ1-6, with TRBD1 matching over 7 bases. The trim removed 6 bases at V and 10 bases at J, leaving 9 bases unmatched. CDR1 MNHEY and CDR2 SVGAGI come from the germline V gene. This CDR3 contains 14 residues. In DNA form, the CDR3 reads TGTGCCAGCAGCCGGGGACAGTTTCCCTCACCCCTCCACTTT. Translated, it gives CASSRGQFPSPLHF.

The CDR3 here is CASSPTNREGYEQYF. For the CDR3, the DNA is TGTGCCAGCTCACCCACCAACAGGGAGGGCTACGAGCAGTACTTC. This chain uses TRBV18 with TRBJ2-7, with a possible D match to TRBD2 (7 bases). CDR1 KGHSH and CDR2 LQKENI come from the germline V gene. The V and J ends lost 3 bases and 3 bases respectively, with 15 bases between them. The CDR3 totals 15 residues.

Here the CDR3 reads CASSPRTGGLRRTDTQYF. CDR3 coding DNA: TGTGCCAGTAGTCCGCGGACAGGGGGCTTAAGGCGCACAGATACGCAGTATTTT. This chain connects TRBV19 to TRBJ2-3; the match to TRBD1 covers 11 bases. The germline V gene encodes CDR1 LNHDA and CDR2 SQIVND (reference sequence). CDR3 size: 18 residues. Trimming removed 5 bases from V and 1 base from J; junction bases left unmatched: 11.

The chain recombines TRBV7-8 with TRBJ2-1; D possibly corresponds to TRBD2 (6 bases). Trimming removed 1 base from V and 3 bases from J, with 22 bases in between. This CDR3 is built from 19 residues. Germline CDR1 SGHVS, CDR2 FQNEAQ. The DNA of the CDR3 is TGTGCCAGCAGCTTAGGGTTCGGAGTCGGGGGACTGGACTACAATGAGCAGTTCTTC. Encoded protein: CASSLGFGVGGLDYNEQFF.

V usage is TRBV27 and J usage is TRBJ2-2; 9 bases map to TRBD1. The V and J ends lost 5 bases and 3 bases, in that order; junction bases with no gene match: 7. CDR1 and CDR2 (germline): MNHEY, SMNVEV (reference sequence). This CDR3 has 16 residues. The CDR3 spells CASSLNRGRDTGELFF. DNA for the CDR3: TGTGCCAGCAGTCTCAACAGGGGGCGCGACACCGGGGAGCTGTTTTTT.

The chain couples TRBV5-5 to TRBJ1-1, with TRBD1 matching 7 bases. The ends lost 1 base at V and 5 bases at J; junction bases unmatched: 8. CDR1 and CDR2 from the germline V gene are SGHKS and YYEKEE (reference sequence). The CDR3 is 15 amino acids. In DNA form, the CDR3 reads TGTGCCAGCAGCTTGCTCTCCGCAGGGGGAACTGAAGCTTTCTTT. This codes for CASSLLSAGGTEAFF.

The chain is built from TRBV19 and TRBJ2-3; D is unresolved. Germline V gene data show CDR1 as LNHDA and CDR2 as SQIVND (reference sequence). The germline V and J ends were trimmed by 1 base and 4 bases, with 3 bases remaining between them. The CDR3 contains 12 residues. The CDR3 bases are TGTGCCAGTAGTATAGCTCCAGATACGCAGTATTTT. It translates to CASSIAPDTQYF.

The chain's CDR3 is CASSFDSGAPGYEQFF. DNA of the CDR3: TGTGCCAGCAGTTTCGATAGCGGAGCCCCCGGGTATGAGCAGTTCTTC. The rearrangement joins TRBV28 to TRBJ2-1, with D possibly TRBD2 on 6 matching bases. This CDR3 is built from 16 residues. Germline lookup yields CDR1 MDHEN and CDR2 SYDVKM. V was clipped by 3 bases and J by 8 bases, with 20 bases between them.

The J gene is TRBJ1-6, the V gene TRBV19; D ambiguous. Germline CDR1 and CDR2: LNHDA and SQIVND (reference sequence). The CDR3 totals 15 residues. Between the trimmed V and J ends, which lost 3 bases and 5 bases, there was a span of 11 bases. In nucleotides, the CDR3 is TGTGCCAGTAGTATGCAGAAGACAAATAATTCACCCCTCCACTTT. It is translated as CASSMQKTNNSPLHF.

The V gene is TRBV4-3, the J gene TRBJ2-3; 12 bases line up with TRBD2. V lost 4 bases, J lost 8 bases, and 7 bases stayed unmatched. The germline V gene has CDR1 LGHNA and CDR2 YSLEER. The CDR3 consists of 15 residues. This CDR3 reads CASSLASGGASTQYF. The DNA of the CDR3 is TGCGCCAGCAGCCTCGCTAGCGGGGGGGCGAGTACGCAGTATTTT.

The rearrangement uses TRBV19 and TRBJ1-5; 7 nucleotides line up with TRBD1. CDR3 length: 17 residues. V trimming: 5 bases; J trimming: 1 base; junction bases outside the gene matches: 11. CDR1 and CDR2 from the germline V gene are LNHDA and SQIVND (reference sequence). The CDR3 protein is CASSPIPGTESNQPQHF. CDR3 coding DNA: TGTGCCAGTAGTCCCATCCCCGGGACAGAGAGCAATCAGCCCCAGCATTTT. The full variable domain, its missing parts supplied by reference TRBV19 and TRBJ1-5, is DGGITQSPKYLFRKEGQNVTLSCEQNLNHDAMYWYRQDPGQGLRLIYYSQIVNDFQKGDIAEGYSVSREKKESFPLTVTSAQKNPTAFYLCASSPIPGTESNQPQHFGDGTRLSIL.

The J gene is TRBJ2-1, the V gene TRBV14; the D gene is possibly TRBD1 (7 bases). Trimming took 6 bases from V and 9 from J, leaving 12 bases between them. Germline values: CDR1 SGHDN, CDR2 FVKESK. The CDR3 covers 12 residues. CDR3 amino acids: CASRPQGGEQFF. The CDR3 region has the DNA TGTGCCAGCAGACCCCAGGGGGGTGAGCAGTTCTTC.

This chain joins TRBV6-5 and TRBJ1-5, with D unclear. The CDR3 covers 14 residues. The V and J ends lost 5 bases and 2 bases respectively, with 10 bases between them. Per germline, CDR1 MNHEY and CDR2 SVGAGI. Here the CDR3 reads CASSVSGGNQPQHF. The CDR3 DNA reads TGTGCCAGCAGTGTGTCGGGAGGCAATCAGCCCCAGCATTTT.

This chain joins TRBV30 and TRBJ1-4, with TRBD1 identical over 7 bases. The CDR3 extends over 13 amino acids. The germline CDR1 and CDR2 sequences are GTSNPN and SVGIG (reference sequence). The V segment lost 3 bases and the J segment 8 bases; nucleotides outside the gene matches: 6. CDR3 in amino acids: CAWRQGSVEKLFF. The CDR3 nucleotides read TGTGCCTGGAGACAGGGGTCTGTCGAAAAACTGTTTTTT.

This clone was picked up one time. The V and J genes are TRBV18 and TRBJ2-5, with no clear D. V dropped 3 bases and J dropped 7 bases, with 9 bases sitting between them. Looked up from germline, CDR1 is KGHSH and CDR2 is LQKENI. CDR3 length: 12 amino acids. CDR3 amino acids: CASSPESVTQYF. The CDR3 nucleotides are TGTGCCAGCTCACCGGAGTCTGTGACCCAGTACTTC.

The chain couples TRBV11-2 to TRBJ2-7, with D perhaps TRBD1 (5 bases). The CDR3 has 14 amino acids. The germline CDR1 and CDR2 sequences are SGHAT and FQNNGV. The V gene lost 5 bases and the J gene lost 0 bases, with 11 bases spanning the gap. The CDR3 loop reads CASSPGQNSYEQYF. CDR3 coding DNA: TGTGCCAGCAGCCCCGGACAAAACTCCTACGAGCAGTACTTC.

This clone came up a few times. The chain has TRBV5-1 and TRBJ2-5; tentative D call: TRBD2 (5 bases). The CDR3 runs to 13 residues. Trimming removed 4 bases at V and 4 bases at J, with 11 bases between. Germline assignment: CDR1 SGHRS and CDR2 YFSETQ. The CDR3 sequence: CASSGSGRETQYF. CDR3 sequence (DNA): TGCGCCAGCAGCGGAAGCGGACGAGAGACCCAGTACTTC. The full variable domain, with the rest looked up from reference TRBV5-1 and TRBJ2-5, is KAGVTQTPRYLIKTRGQQVTLSCSPISGHRSVSWYQQTPGQGLQFLFEYFSETQRNKGNFPGRFSGRQFSNSRSEMNVSTLELGDSALYLCASSGSGRETQYFGPGTRLLVL.

The chain couples TRBV9 to TRBJ2-5; TRBD2 aligns across 9 bases. CDR1 is SGDLS and CDR2 is YYNGEE in the germline V gene. With 5 bases clipped from V and 4 bases from J, the junction kept 9 bases outside the gene matches. The CDR3 has 15 residues. The CDR3 is CASSAGGRVGETQYF. CDR3 nucleotide sequence: TGTGCCAGCAGTGCGGGGGGGCGGGTGGGAGAGACCCAGTACTTC.

This clone was observed a single time. This chain links TRBV4-3 with TRBJ1-2, with TRBD1 identical over 7 bases. Trimming at V came to 1 base and at J to 4 bases, leaving 3 bases not matched to a gene. The CDR3 is made up of 14 amino acids. CDR1 is LGHNA, CDR2 YSLEER, per germline. The CDR3 DNA reads as TGCGCCAGCAGCCAAGTGGGACAGATCTATGGCTACACCTTC. This encodes CASSQVGQIYGYTF.

V is TRBV5-1 and J is TRBJ2-2; 8 bases match TRBD1. Germline values: CDR1 SGHRS, CDR2 YFSETQ. The ends lost 3 bases at V and 4 bases at J; junction bases unmatched: 2. This CDR3 comprises 14 residues. The CDR3 DNA is TGCGCCAGCAGCTCCGGACAGGGCACCGGGGAGCTGTTTTTT. Its protein is CASSSGQGTGELFF.

The CDR3 DNA sequence: TGCGCCAGCAGCGCTGCAGGGGGTCATGGGGAGACCCAGTACTTC. Protein: CASSAAGGHGETQYF. The rearrangement links TRBV5-1 to TRBJ2-5, with 7 nucleotides matching TRBD1. After removal of 4 bases from V and 5 bases from J, the junction contained 11 bases not matched to a gene. CDR1 is SGHRS and CDR2 is YFSETQ in the germline V gene. This CDR3 has 15 residues.

The chain is built from TRBV5-4 and TRBJ1-2, with 8 bases that match TRBD1. This CDR3 has 16 amino acids. Trimming at V came to 4 bases and at J to 4 bases, leaving 12 bases not matched to a gene. Germline-derived CDR1 and CDR2 are SGHNT and YYREEE (reference sequence). DNA for the CDR3: TGTGCCAGCAGCCCCCCGGGACAGGCATCTGTCTATGGCTACACCTTC. Protein: CASSPPGQASVYGYTF.

The chain has TRBV6-5 and TRBJ2-3; the match to TRBD2 covers 9 bases. Per the germline V gene, CDR1 is MNHEY and CDR2 is SVGAGI. Trimming at V came to 0 bases and at J to 2 bases, leaving 3 bases not matched to a gene. This CDR3 is 16 amino acids long. The DNA of the CDR3 is TGTGCCAGCAGTTACTCGATAGCGGGGGCCACAGATACGCAGTATTTT. It yields the protein CASSYSIAGATDTQYF.

For this clone: Other DNA sequences in this sample translate to the same CDR3. V and J are TRBV27 and TRBJ2-7, with D perhaps TRBD2 (5 bases). V was trimmed by 4 bases and J by 3 bases, leaving 7 bases between them. The CDR3 runs 12 residues. Per the germline V gene, CDR1 is MNHEY and CDR2 is SMNVEV (reference sequence). CDR3 protein: CASSYSGYEQYF. DNA for the CDR3: TGTGCCAGCAGTTACAGCGGCTACGAGCAGTACTTC.